The 30 T cell receptor beta chains below were found in one sample sequenced in a study of low-dose radiotherapy and immunotherapy resistance in tumors. TRAV- and TRBV-specific primers primed first-strand cDNA, covering alpha and beta chains. TCR amplification involved 20 PCR cycles with a constant-region primer and V-primer adapter. TCRdb re-called the reads through MiXCR, storing one row per CDR3 protein. The data show over 7,500 distinct CDR3 sequences, approximately 70% seen once. The receptors were gathered from a human donor with advanced metastatic prostate, ovarian, gallbladder or colorectal cancer (not recorded which). This table probably holds off-target reads from a library built for another chain.

The rearrangement uses TRBV6-2 or TRBV6-3 and TRBJ1-5; 7 bases fit TRBD1. The CDR3 has 16 residues. V shed 6 bases, J shed 5 bases, and the junction held 13 bases outside the gene matches. Germline V lookup: CDR1 MNHEY, CDR2 SVGEGT. CDR3 region: CASRTGEGLLDQPQHF. As DNA, the CDR3 is TGTGCCAGCAGAACAGGGGAAGGCCTTTTAGATCAGCCCCAGCATTTT.

This rearrangement joins TRBV18 to TRBJ1-5, with D possibly being TRBD1 (6 bases). In germline, CDR1 is KGHSH, CDR2 LQKENI. V lost 1 base and J lost 0, with 10 bases in between. There are 16 residues in the CDR3. The DNA of the CDR3 is TGTGCCAGCTCACCACGGGGGCTAGATAGCAATCAGCCCCAGCATTTT. It yields the protein CASSPRGLDSNQPQHF. Full variable domain (missing parts from reference TRBV18 and TRBJ1-5): NAGVMQNPRHLVRRRGQEARLRCSPMKGHSHVYWYRQLPEEGLKFMVYLQKENIIDESGMPKERFSAEFPKEGPSILRIQQVVRGDSAAYFCASSPRGLDSNQPQHFGDGTRLSIL.

The table lists this clonotype with a count of one. V and J are TRBV7-3 and TRBJ2-3, with 11 positions matching TRBD2. The CDR3 spans 15 residues. With V trimmed by 2 bases and J by 4 bases, 2 bases remained unmatched. Per germline, CDR1 SGHTA and CDR2 FQGTGA. The CDR3 DNA reads as TGTGCCAGCAGCTTACCGACTAGCGGGGCAGATACGCAGTATTTT. Protein: CASSLPTSGADTQYF.

In its sample, this clonotype was seen a few times. This rearrangement joins TRBV3-1 to TRBJ2-6; possibly TRBD1 or TRBD2 for D (5 bases each). Trimming pared 8 bases from V and 0 bases from J, leaving 23 bases between. The germline V gene has CDR1 LGHDT and CDR2 YNNKEL (reference sequence). This CDR3 is built from 19 residues. The CDR3: CASCLGRIFSSSGANVLTF. The CDR3 nucleotides read TGTGCCAGCTGTTTGGGACGGATTTTTAGCAGCTCTGGGGCCAACGTCCTGACTTTC.

V usage is TRBV6-2 or TRBV6-3 and J usage is TRBJ2-7; TRBD2 agrees at 11 bases. V was pared by 1 base and J by 9 bases, with 2 bases of the junction left unmatched. This CDR3 region has 13 residues. CDR1 and CDR2 (germline): MNHEY, SVGEGT. CDR3 nucleotides: TGTGCCAGCAGTTACTATCTAGCGGGGGGGCAGTACTTC. Encoded protein: CASSYYLAGGQYF.

The chain employs TRBV7-7 and TRBJ2-1; D might be TRBD1 or TRBD2, each matching 5 bases. The CDR3 has 15 residues. Germline V gene lookup returns CDR1 SSHAT and CDR2 FNYEAQ (reference sequence). The V end was cut by 5 bases, the J end by 6 bases, with 17 bases between. In DNA, the CDR3 is TGTGCCAGCAGCCCGACTGGCCTTGGGGGCAATGAGCAGTTCTTC. It encodes CASSPTGLGGNEQFF.

This clonotype was observed a handful of times. The chain links TRBV6-2 or TRBV6-3 to TRBJ1-1, with unresolved D. CDR1 and CDR2 from the germline V gene are MNHEY and SVGEGT. CDR3 length: 15 residues. Trimming left V 5 bases short and J 3 bases short, with 16 bases between. This CDR3 reads CASSTTSGGHTEAFF. CDR3 sequence (DNA): TGTGCCAGCAGTACGACCTCAGGCGGGCACACTGAAGCTTTCTTT.

The chain combines TRBV11-2 with TRBJ1-1; TRBD1 is a possible D gene (5 bases). CDR1 is SGHAT, CDR2 FQNNGV, per germline. V was shortened by 5 bases and J by 5 bases, with 15 bases between the two germline ends. The CDR3 contains 14 residues. The DNA for the CDR3 is TGTGCCAGCAGCGGCCGCGGGGGAGAGACTGAAGCTTTCTTT. It translates to CASSGRGGETEAFF.

The chain combines TRBV19 with TRBJ1-2; possibly TRBD1 for D (5 bases). Germline CDR1 and CDR2: LNHDA and SQIVND (reference sequence). Trimming cost V 3 bases and J 4 bases, with 12 bases left between them. The length of the CDR3 is 14 residues. The CDR3 loop reads CASSIVQGPYGYTF. DNA for the CDR3: TGTGCCAGTAGTATTGTGCAGGGACCCTATGGCTACACCTTC.

The chain couples TRBV14 to TRBJ1-1; D gene uncertain. Germline assignment: CDR1 SGHDN and CDR2 FVKESK. The V end lost 4 bases, the J end lost 6 bases, and 18 bases lay between the germline ends. This CDR3 has 15 amino acids. In nucleotides, the CDR3 is TGTGCCAGCAGCCGCTCGGGCCCGATCGGACCTGAAGCTTTCTTT. It is translated as CASSRSGPIGPEAFF.

J is TRBJ2-5 and V is TRBV20-1, with 9 nucleotides matching TRBD2. V lost 6 bases, J lost 0 bases, and 5 bases stayed unmatched. Germline CDR1 is DFQATT and CDR2 is SNEGSKA (reference sequence). The CDR3 sequence is 14 residues long. CDR3 nucleotides: TGCAGTGCCCTTAGCGGGGGAAACCAAGAGACCCAGTACTTC. Translated, it gives CSALSGGNQETQYF.

DNA of the CDR3: TGTGCCAGCAGTTTAACCGGTTCACCCCTCCACTTT. Translating it yields CASSLTGSPLHF. The chain is built from TRBV28 and TRBJ1-6; D not resolved. CDR3 length equals 12 residues. Germline V gives CDR1 MDHEN, CDR2 SYDVKM. V lost 2 bases, J lost 9 bases, and 5 bases lay in between.

The genes are TRBV14 and TRBJ2-2, with 9 bases that match TRBD1. CDR1 is SGHDN and CDR2 is FVKESK in the germline V gene. This CDR3 has 16 amino acids. Trimming took 3 bases from V and 6 from J; bases not matched to a gene: 8. DNA of the CDR3: TGTGCCAGCAGCCACACCGGGACAGGGTATGCCGGGGAGCTGTTTTTT. Translated: CASSHTGTGYAGELFF.

This sequence joins TRBV6-6 and TRBJ2-3; 7 bases align to TRBD1. The germline V gene has CDR1 MNHNY and CDR2 SVGAGI (reference sequence). Unmatched junction bases numbered 8, after V lost 7 bases and J lost 4 bases. The CDR3 length is 14 residues. This chain's CDR3 is CASTHRGPADTQYF. As DNA, the CDR3 is TGTGCCAGCACCCACAGGGGCCCGGCAGATACGCAGTATTTT.

The chain joins TRBV2 to TRBJ1-5; D not resolved. The germline CDR1 and CDR2 sequences are SNHLY and FYNNEI. Trimming pared 1 base from V and 6 bases from J, leaving 4 bases between. The CDR3 loop spans 12 amino acids. Here the CDR3 reads CASSEEVQPQHF. CDR3 in DNA: TGTGCCAGCAGTGAAGAGGTTCAGCCCCAGCATTTT.

The chain links TRBV29-1 to TRBJ2-4; 10 bases map to TRBD1. The CDR3 runs to 13 residues. The V segment lost 7 bases and the J segment 7 bases; nucleotides outside the gene matches: 7. Germline CDR1 and CDR2: SQVTM and ANQGSEA. CDR3: CSGMTGGANIQYF. In DNA, the CDR3 is TGCAGCGGAATGACAGGGGGCGCGAACATTCAGTACTTC.

The chain couples TRBV7-9 to TRBJ2-7; 8 nucleotides align to TRBD2. The germline CDR1 and CDR2 sequences are SEHNR and FQNEAQ (reference sequence). V gave up 5 bases and J gave up 5 bases; unmatched junction bases: 11. The CDR3 loop spans 15 amino acids. CDR3 bases: TGTGCCAGCAGCCCCCAGCCAGCGGGAGCGGACGAGCAGTACTTC. This translates into CASSPQPAGADEQYF. The full variable domain, rest sourced from reference TRBV7-9 and TRBJ2-7, is DTGVSQNPRHKITKRGQNVTFRCDPISEHNRLYWYRQTLGQGPEFLTYFQNEAQLEKSRLLSDRFSAERPKGSFSTLEIQRTEQGDSAMYLCASSPQPAGADEQYFGPGTRLTVT.

The chain recombines TRBV6-8 with TRBJ2-7, with D possibly called TRBD1 or TRBD2 (5 bases each). The CDR3 spans 13 residues. Germline CDR1 is MNHGY and CDR2 is SAAAGT. V lost 5 bases and J lost 1, with 9 bases in between. The CDR3 DNA sequence: TGTGCCAGCAGTCGGGACGGGTCCTACGAGCAGTACTTC. This codes for CASSRDGSYEQYF.

The J gene is TRBJ2-1, the V gene TRBV7-9; 9 positions match TRBD2. The J segment lost 0 bases and the V segment lost 0 bases, leaving 9 bases of the junction unmatched. The germline V gene encodes CDR1 SEHNR and CDR2 FQNEAQ (reference sequence). The CDR3 spans 19 residues. The CDR3 reads CASSLAGVAGVSSYNEQFF. Written as DNA, the CDR3 is TGTGCCAGCAGCTTAGCGGGGGTAGCGGGAGTGAGCTCCTACAATGAGCAGTTCTTC.

The count of this clonotype is one. The chain is built from TRBV4-1 and TRBJ2-2; 7 nucleotides align to TRBD2. CDR1 and CDR2 from the germline V gene are MGHRA and YSYEKL. V gave up 3 bases and J gave up 0 bases; unmatched junction bases: 7. The CDR3 sequence is 17 residues long. CDR3 residues: CASSQGGQIANTGELFF. The CDR3 nucleotides are TGCGCCAGCAGCCAGGGAGGGCAGATCGCGAACACCGGGGAGCTGTTTTTT.

The chain combines TRBV7-8 with TRBJ2-5; possibly TRBD2 for D (6 bases). The germline V gene encodes CDR1 SGHVS and CDR2 FQNEAQ. The V end lost 4 bases, the J end lost 4 bases, and 10 bases lay between the germline ends. The length of the CDR3 is 13 residues. The CDR3 bases are TGTGCCAGCAGCTCCGGGGGACGAGAGACCCAGTACTTC. Its protein is CASSSGGRETQYF.

In its sample, this clonotype was seen a few times. At one end the junction does not follow the germline gene, possibly because of a read error. V gene TRBV3-1 combines with J gene TRBJ1-5; no definite D call. Germline CDR1 is LGHDT and CDR2 is YNNKEL (reference sequence). This CDR3 comprises 13 residues. This chain's CDR3 is CASSQNSIQPQHF. Here the CDR3 DNA reads TGTGCCAGCAGCCAAAACAGCATTCAGCCCCAGCATTTT.

The chain uses TRBV18 and TRBJ2-3; 16 bases fit TRBD2. J gave up 4 bases and V 3 bases, and 1 base lay outside the gene matches. CDR3 length: 16 residues. The germline gives CDR1 KGHSH, CDR2 LQKENI. The CDR3 sequence: CASSPGLAGGPDTQYF. The CDR3, as DNA: TGTGCCAGCTCACCGGGACTAGCGGGGGGGCCAGATACGCAGTATTTT.

This clonotype has more than one count but fewer than ten. The CDR3: CASSPTGQGTPYTEAFF. DNA of the CDR3: TGTGCCAGCAGCCCTACCGGGCAGGGAACCCCCTACACTGAAGCTTTCTTT. The genes are TRBV6-6 and TRBJ1-1, with D maybe TRBD1 (5 bases). Germline V gene data show CDR1 as MNHNY and CDR2 as SVGAGI (reference sequence). This CDR3 has 17 residues. V was shortened by 6 bases and J by 3 bases, with 23 bases between the two germline ends.

This clonotype appeared a few times. The chain carries TRBV4-2 and TRBJ2-1, with TRBD2 as a possible D gene (5 bases). Germline lookup yields CDR1 LGHNA and CDR2 YNFKEQ. CDR3 length: 14 amino acids. V was clipped by 3 bases and J by 6 bases, with 12 bases between them. The CDR3 here is CASSQVLATNEQFF. The DNA for the CDR3 is TGTGCCAGCAGCCAGGTTCTAGCAACCAATGAGCAGTTCTTC.

Only one count was recorded for this clonotype. The chain joins TRBV5-6 to TRBJ2-4; D gene uncertain. CDR3 length: 13 amino acids. Germline CDR1 and CDR2: SGHDT and YYEEEE. The V and J ends lost 3 bases and 7 bases respectively, with 11 bases between them. Written as DNA, the CDR3 is TGTGCCAGCAGCTACTTGGGCCAGAACATTCAGTACTTC. It yields the protein CASSYLGQNIQYF.

The V gene is TRBV19, the J gene TRBJ1-1; D unclear. The V gene lost 4 bases and the J gene lost 1 base, with 7 bases spanning the gap. The germline gives CDR1 LNHDA, CDR2 SQIVND (reference sequence). This CDR3 comprises 13 residues. The CDR3 spells CASSNSGNTEAFF. The CDR3 DNA reads TGTGCCAGTAGTAACAGTGGGAACACTGAAGCTTTCTTT.

A single count supports this clonotype. The chain recombines TRBV18 with TRBJ2-3; D is perhaps TRBD2 (5 bases). Trimming took 3 bases from V and 1 from J, leaving 17 bases between them. Germline CDR1 reads KGHSH; CDR2 reads LQKENI. The CDR3 has 17 residues. The CDR3 nucleotides are TGTGCCAGCTCACCGGTATCCTCGGGATTGGGCACAGATACGCAGTATTTT. This codes for CASSPVSSGLGTDTQYF.

The genes are TRBV3-1 and TRBJ2-7; no clear D. V lost 0 bases, J lost 3 bases, and 3 bases lay in between. The germline V gene has CDR1 LGHDT and CDR2 YNNKEL (reference sequence). The CDR3 sequence is 12 residues long. The CDR3, as DNA: TGTGCCAGCAGCCAAGAGGGCTACGAGCAGTACTTC. This encodes CASSQEGYEQYF.

This chain's CDR3 is CASSLGRSGGTEAFF. DNA for the CDR3: TGTGCCAGCAGCTTAGGTCGGTCAGGAGGCACTGAAGCTTTCTTT. The V call is TRBV7-8, the J call TRBJ1-1; D is uncertain. The ends were cut back, 1 base at V and 4 bases at J, with 13 bases in the middle. The CDR3 runs 15 residues. CDR1 is SGHVS and CDR2 is FQNEAQ in the germline V gene.